Ten or more counts support the clone carrying this T cell receptor (beta chain). The data are from a study of T cells in Graves' hyperthyroidism and ophthalmopathy. The CDR3 regions of TCR beta were amplified from RNA transcripts. RT-PCR in the first round (using the HTBI primer set) targeted the TCR CDR3. One entry per CDR3 protein results from TCRdb running MiXCR on the multiplex PCR reads. Here the sample spans tens of thousands of distinct CDR3 sequences, less than 60% being singletons. Trimming stripped 5 bases from V and 0 bases from J, with 9 bases between. From germline, CDR1 is MNHEY and CDR2 SMNVEV (reference sequence). The CDR3 covers 14 residues.

The sequenced sample consisted of blood. This rearrangement joins TRBV27 to TRBJ2-3; D is unresolved. The receptor was derived from a woman between 50 and 59 years old with Graves' ophthalmopathy. DNA of the CDR3: TGTGCCAGCAGTCCCAACCCTAGCACAGATACGCAGTATTTT. Translation: CASSPNPSTDTQYF.